These T cell receptor beta chains were read from a single sample in a study of a mutant IDH1 vaccine in newly diagnosed glioma. Some clones are missing from TCRdb's copy, which holds only in-frame ones; the method was immunoSEQ multiplex PCR. The data show tens of thousands of clones, 65% to 80% seen once. The sequences come from peripheral blood mononuclear cells (PBMCs), collected from a glioma patient treated with radiotherapy, temozolomide or both. Receptors were obtained from a man in his forties or fifties with glioma. Some clones in this sample may be carry-over from other donors' samples. The CDR3 runs from the conserved cysteine through the conserved F or W. Expanded clones get a size class; other rows say once, few or many, or leave the size out.

V	length	J	size	CDR3
TRBV2	15	TRBJ2-2	-	CASRFVTVNTGELFF
TRBV7-6	12	TRBJ1-1	-	CASSPRDSPAFF
TRBV11-3	15	TRBJ2-3	-	CASSLEYGITDTQYF
TRBV19	16	TRBJ2-5	-	CASSTGGDLRGETQYF
TRBV7-2	12	TRBJ1-3	-	CASRGRGNTIYF
TRBV19	17	TRBJ1-4	-	CASSAWDRSSWDEKLFF
TRBV7-2	17	TRBJ2-1	-	CASSSTRGQGRYNEQFF
TRBV19	13	TRBJ1-1	-	CASSIEGRTEAFF
TRBV2	14	TRBJ2-5	-	CASSEDILKETQYF
TRBV2	13	TRBJ1-4	-	CASSEGGREKLFF
TRBV5-1	15	TRBJ2-7	-	CASSFGGVGSYEQYF
TRBV29-1	12	-	-	CSVPGARGEQYF
TRBV30	12	TRBJ2-2	few	CAWSQSTGELFF
TRBV7-9	12	TRBJ1-2	-	CASSLPVRGYTF
TRBV20-1	10	TRBJ2-4	-	CSAGRDIQYF
TRBV6-6	14	TRBJ1-4	-	CASSYENTGEKLFF
TRBV30	16	TRBJ2-1	-	CAWSARRGDHYNEQFF
TRBV7-6	14	TRBJ2-3	-	CASSPGTGLNTQYF
TRBV2	14	TRBJ1-1	-	CASTPVRVATEAFF
TRBV6-5	14	TRBJ2-5	-	CASRRQGARETQYF
TRBV19	13	TRBJ1-1	few	CASSPQGWTEAFF
TRBV5-5	14	TRBJ1-3	-	CASSLEGFGNTIYF
TRBV29-1	12	TRBJ1-2	-	CSVEEANYGYTF
TRBV5-1	15	TRBJ1-2	-	CASSLQGTTNYGYTF
TRBV7-2	15	TRBJ1-1	-	CASSLGTIGTTEAFF
TRBV27	17	TRBJ2-5	-	CASSIPGLAGDPETQYF
TRBV14	12	TRBJ2-7	-	CASSHLSYEQYF
TRBV4-1	13	TRBJ2-7	once	CASSHVRGREQYF